Below, 28 T cell receptor beta chains from the same sample are listed, as sequenced in a study of cytomegalovirus exposure and HLA in healthy donors. PCR involved 60 Vbeta and 13 Jbeta primers. Profiled with immunoSEQ multiplex PCR; TCRdb holds only in-frame clones, not every one. The repertoire holds over 200,000 clones, with around 80% as singletons. The sample consisted of PBMCs. Receptors originate from a man aged 35-49 years in good health and CMV-seropositive.

The chain carries TRBV19 and TRBJ2-3, with a tentative D call TRBD1 (6 bases). V was pared by 5 bases and J by 3 bases, with 15 bases between. Germline V gives CDR1 LNHDA, CDR2 SQIVND (reference sequence). The CDR3 spans 15 residues. The DNA of the CDR3 is TGTGCCAGTAGTGTTGGACAGTTTTTGACAGATACGCAGTATTTT. Translation gives CASSVGQFLTDTQYF.

The chain joins TRBV6-1 to TRBJ2-3; perhaps TRBD2 as D (5 bases). The CDR3 is 17 amino acids. The V gene's germline CDR1 is MNHNS and CDR2 SASEGT. V was clipped by 1 base and J by 0 bases, with 14 bases between them. The CDR3 nucleotides read TGTGCCAGCAGTGAAGGGAAGATCGGCGGGAGCACAGATACGCAGTATTTT. Translating gives CASSEGKIGGSTDTQYF.

The J gene is TRBJ2-3, the V gene TRBV30; D not certain. CDR3 size: 14 residues. The V end was cut by 2 bases, the J end by 0 bases, with 9 bases between. Germline lookup yields CDR1 GTSNPN and CDR2 SVGIG (reference sequence). The CDR3 reads CAWSSFTSTDTQYF. CDR3 sequence (DNA): TGTGCCTGGAGTTCCTTCACTAGCACAGATACGCAGTATTTT.

This clone was seen a single time. The J gene is TRBJ2-2, the V gene TRBV5-1, with D perhaps matching TRBD1 (5 bases). The V and J ends lost 2 bases and 0 bases respectively, with 11 bases between them. This CDR3 is built from 16 residues. CDR1 is SGHRS and CDR2 is YFSETQ in the germline V gene. The CDR3 spells CASSFQGPSNTGELFF. The CDR3 DNA is TGCGCCAGCAGCTTTCAGGGTCCTTCGAACACCGGGGAGCTGTTTTTT.

This chain links TRBV6-5 with TRBJ2-2; the match to TRBD1 covers 7 bases. The CDR3 sequence is 15 residues long. Germline V CDR1 and CDR2: MNHEY, SVGAGI. Trimming took 6 bases from V and 2 from J; bases not matched to a gene: 6. The CDR3 nucleotides read TGTGCCAGCAGCCGTGACAGGGCTAACACCGGGGAGCTGTTTTTT. It encodes CASSRDRANTGELFF.

A note on this clone: At the DNA level, this CDR3 is encoded by other sequences in the same sample as well. V usage is TRBV20-1 and J usage is TRBJ2-5; TRBD2 is a possible D gene (5 bases). Between the trimmed V and J ends, which lost 6 bases and 4 bases, there was a span of 6 bases. Germline lookup yields CDR1 DFQATT and CDR2 SNEGSKA (reference sequence). The length of the CDR3 is 10 residues. The CDR3 sequence: CSARGETQYF. The CDR3 DNA sequence: TGCAGTGCCCGGGGAGAGACCCAGTACTTC.

The chain employs TRBV11-2 and TRBJ1-2; weak D call: TRBD1 (6 bases). Germline CDR1 is SGHAT and CDR2 is FQNNGV. The CDR3 is 14 amino acids. V was trimmed by 4 bases and J by 8 bases, leaving 17 bases between them. The chain's CDR3 is CASSSGTSIGGYTF. CDR3 DNA sequence: TGTGCCAGCAGCTCCGGGACAAGCATAGGAGGCTACACCTTC. The full variable domain, in which reference TRBV11-2 and TRBJ1-2 provide the parts outside the CDR3, is EAGVAQSPRYKIIEKRQSVAFWCNPISGHATLYWYQQILGQGPKLLIQFQNNGVVDDSQLPKDRFSAERLKGVDSTLKIQPAKLEDSAVYLCASSSGTSIGGYTFGSGTRLTVV.

The chain couples TRBV19 to TRBJ2-1; weak D call: TRBD2 (6 bases). Germline V CDR1 and CDR2: LNHDA, SQIVND (reference sequence). The CDR3 is 15 amino acids. V lost 3 bases and J lost 0, with 9 bases in between. CDR3 residues: CASSMWRGSYNEQFF. As DNA, the CDR3 is TGTGCCAGTAGTATGTGGCGGGGCTCCTACAATGAGCAGTTCTTC.

The chain employs TRBV10-1 and TRBJ2-5, with D possibly matching TRBD2 (6 bases). Germline V lookup: CDR1 WNHNN, CDR2 SYGVQD (reference sequence). V lost 2 bases and J 2 bases, leaving 6 bases between the germline ends. The CDR3 extends over 13 amino acids. In nucleotides, the CDR3 is TGCGCCAGCAGTGAGGGACTACAAGAGACCCAGTACTTC. This encodes CASSEGLQETQYF.

The rearrangement uses TRBV7-3 and TRBJ1-1; the D gene is possibly TRBD1 (5 bases). The CDR3 totals 15 residues. V lost 4 bases and J 5 bases, leaving 17 bases between the germline ends. Per the germline V gene, CDR1 is SGHTA and CDR2 is FQGTGA. The CDR3 region has the DNA TGTGCCAGCAGCTCCCTGGGGGGAGGGCCAACTGAAGCTTTCTTT. As protein: CASSSLGGGPTEAFF.

The chain links TRBV4-1 to TRBJ2-3; D possibly corresponds to TRBD1 (5 bases). The germline V gene has CDR1 MGHRA and CDR2 YSYEKL. V lost 1 base to trimming and J lost 4 bases, with 9 bases between them. The CDR3 sequence is 14 residues long. CDR3 region: CASSQGPGPDTQYF. CDR3 DNA: TGCGCCAGCAGCCAAGGACCAGGGCCAGATACGCAGTATTTT.

The chain has TRBV19 and TRBJ2-1; 7 positions agree with TRBD1. Per the germline V gene, CDR1 is LNHDA and CDR2 is SQIVND (reference sequence). V shed 5 bases, J shed 2 bases, and the junction held 9 bases outside the gene matches. The CDR3 contains 16 residues. The DNA for the CDR3 is TGTGCCAGTAGTGTGACAGGGCGCTATCCCTACAATGAGCAGTTCTTC. Translated: CASSVTGRYPYNEQFF.

The gene calls are TRBV11-2 and TRBJ2-3; 8 nucleotides line up with TRBD2. The germline gives CDR1 SGHAT, CDR2 FQNNGV. Germline trimming cut 4 bases from V and 5 bases from J; bases unmatched to any gene: 8. The CDR3 contains 15 residues. The CDR3 is CASSSENGGVDTQYF. Here the CDR3 DNA reads TGTGCCAGCAGCTCCGAGAACGGGGGGGTAGATACGCAGTATTTT.

V usage is TRBV9 and J usage is TRBJ1-1, with D possibly being TRBD1 (5 bases). The CDR3 runs to 17 residues. CDR1 is SGDLS, CDR2 YYNGEE, per germline. V was pared by 0 bases and J by 3 bases, with 18 bases between. The CDR3 DNA reads TGTGCCAGCAGCGTAGATGTTAGGGGCCTGACGGACACTGAAGCTTTCTTT. Protein product: CASSVDVRGLTDTEAFF.

This chain joins TRBV6-5 and TRBJ2-7; a weak D match, TRBD2 (6 bases). Trimming removed 2 bases at V and 3 bases at J, with 11 bases between. CDR1 is MNHEY, CDR2 SVGAGI, per germline. There are 14 residues in the CDR3. The CDR3 nucleotides are TGTGCCAGCAGTTACGGAGGGGCCCGCTACGAGCAGTACTTC. It translates to CASSYGGARYEQYF.

This CDR3 is CASSHRGLNQPQHF. As DNA, the CDR3 is TGTGCCAGCAGTCACAGGGGGCTCAATCAGCCCCAGCATTTT. The J gene is TRBJ1-5, the V gene TRBV27; TRBD1 agrees at 9 bases. Unmatched junction bases numbered 2, after V lost 5 bases and J lost 3 bases. Per the germline V gene, CDR1 is MNHEY and CDR2 is SMNVEV (reference sequence). This CDR3 comprises 14 residues.

There are a few counts of this clone. J is TRBJ2-7 and V is TRBV9, with D possibly TRBD2 on 6 matching bases. Germline assignment: CDR1 SGDLS and CDR2 YYNGEE. V lost 4 bases and J 3 bases, leaving 14 bases between the germline ends. This CDR3 has 14 amino acids. The CDR3 DNA is TGTGCCAGCAGCCCCTGGGGGGAGGACTACGAGCAGTACGTC. Translation gives CASSPWGEDYEQYV.

This rearrangement joins TRBV18 to TRBJ2-7; weak D call: TRBD1 (5 bases). The CDR3 consists of 15 residues. V lost 2 bases to trimming and J lost 0 bases, with 11 bases between them. Germline CDR1 and CDR2: KGHSH and LQKENI. The CDR3 DNA is TGTGCCAGCTCACCAGGGCAGGGAAACTCCTACGAGCAGTACTTC. Amino acid sequence: CASSPGQGNSYEQYF.

This clone was recorded a few times. CDR3 region: CASSQGTSSGNTIYF. The CDR3 nucleotides are TGTGCCAGCAGCCAGGGGACGAGCTCTGGAAACACCATATATTTT. This chain joins TRBV7-3 and TRBJ1-3; possible D gene TRBD1, 6 bases. V lost 5 bases and J 0 bases, leaving 11 bases between the germline ends. From germline, CDR1 is SGHTA and CDR2 FQGTGA. CDR3 length: 15 amino acids.

The chain combines TRBV18 with TRBJ2-5; 7 positions match TRBD1. After removal of 2 bases from V and 12 bases from J, the junction contained 9 bases not matched to a gene. CDR1 and CDR2 (germline): KGHSH, LQKENI. This CDR3 has 13 amino acids. Here the CDR3 DNA reads TGTGCCAGCTCACCAGACAGGGTAAAGCTTAAGTACTTC. It specifies CASSPDRVKLKYF.

The chain carries TRBV7-9 and TRBJ2-7; 7 bases match TRBD1. Germline lookup yields CDR1 SEHNR and CDR2 FQNEAQ (reference sequence). The CDR3 consists of 15 residues. V shed 5 bases and J 5 bases; nucleotides not matched to a gene: 12. CDR3: CASSADRAPRDEQYF. In nucleotides, the CDR3 is TGTGCCAGCAGCGCTGACAGGGCCCCTAGGGACGAGCAGTACTTC.

This chain links TRBV30 with TRBJ2-2; 7 bases agree with TRBD1. The junction had 8 bases not matched to a gene; V was cut back by 0 bases and J by 4 bases. Germline CDR1 is GTSNPN and CDR2 is SVGIG (reference sequence). The CDR3 runs to 16 residues. CDR3 region: CAWSVERGLGTGELFF. In DNA, the CDR3 is TGTGCCTGGAGTGTAGAGAGGGGGCTCGGCACCGGGGAGCTGTTTTTT.

This rearrangement joins TRBV6-5 to TRBJ1-1; TRBD1 might be the D (6 bases). Germline CDR1 reads MNHEY; CDR2 reads SVGAGI. The CDR3 runs to 13 residues. Trimming took 4 bases from V and 1 from J, leaving 7 bases between them. CDR3 DNA: TGTGCCAGCAGTTGGACAGCGAACACTGAAGCTTTCTTT. Amino acids: CASSWTANTEAFF.

The J gene is TRBJ2-7, the V gene TRBV6-6; 9 nucleotides line up with TRBD1. Germline V lookup: CDR1 MNHNY, CDR2 SVGAGI (reference sequence). The trim removed 6 bases at V and 3 bases at J, leaving 3 bases unmatched. This CDR3 has 13 amino acids. DNA for the CDR3: TGTGCCAGCAGGGACAGGGGAAACTACGAGCAGTACTTC. Its translation: CASRDRGNYEQYF.

This chain joins TRBV30 and TRBJ2-3, with D perhaps TRBD2 (5 bases). Trimming cost V 5 bases and J 5 bases, with 20 bases left between them. The CDR3 runs to 15 residues. CDR1 is GTSNPN, CDR2 SVGIG, per germline (reference sequence). The CDR3 sequence is CAWEGNPRTVDTQYF. CDR3 sequence (DNA): TGTGCCTGGGAAGGGAACCCAAGGACTGTAGATACGCAGTATTTT.

The chain links TRBV7-9 to TRBJ2-1; D remains unclear. CDR1 SEHNR and CDR2 FQNEAQ come from the germline V gene (reference sequence). V was shortened by 4 bases and J by 0 bases, with 13 bases between the two germline ends. This CDR3 is built from 16 residues. The CDR3, as DNA: TGTGCCAGCAGCTCCACAACTCGGAGCTCCTACAATGAGCAGTTCTTC. Amino acids: CASSSTTRSSYNEQFF.

This clone was counted once. V and J are TRBV10-1 and TRBJ1-6, with 7 nucleotides matching TRBD1. The CDR3 runs 17 residues. V shed 6 bases, J shed 4 bases, and the junction held 12 bases outside the gene matches. Per germline, CDR1 WNHNN and CDR2 SYGVQD (reference sequence). The CDR3 DNA reads as TGCGCCAGCAGCCACAGGGGTTTGTTTCTTTATAATTCACCCCTCCACTTT. Its protein is CASSHRGLFLYNSPLHF.

This sequence joins TRBV6-6 and TRBJ2-7; 7 nucleotides line up with TRBD1. The CDR3 is 12 amino acids. The germline V gene encodes CDR1 MNHNY and CDR2 SVGAGI (reference sequence). Trimming at V came to 5 bases and at J to 4 bases, leaving 2 bases not matched to a gene. CDR3 region: CASSPDRYEQYF. CDR3 in DNA: TGTGCCAGCAGTCCGGACAGGTACGAGCAGTACTTC.